The T cell receptor beta chain under discussion was sequenced for a study of T cell repertoires in cytomegalovirus infection. Overall study: It was recently identified HLA-C-restricted and well-studied HLA-B-restricted CMV epitopes that the study used.

TCRdb re-called the reads with MiXCR, one entry per CDR3 protein. This sample has around 81,000 distinct CDR3 sequences; approximately 40% occur once, and the top ten carry approximately 93%. As to this clonotype: The antigen remains undetermined.

Per germline, CDR1 KGHDR and CDR2 SFDVKD. The CDR3 runs to 16 residues. V shed 4 bases, J shed 9 bases, and the junction held 11 bases outside the gene matches. This chain connects TRBV24-1 to TRBJ2-1; 10 positions agree with TRBD1. The sequences come from CD8+ T cells from cultured PBMCs, collected from culture after CMV antigen stimulation. This TCR derives from a human donor in good health (CMV status not recorded). Some clones in this sample may be carry-over from other donors' samples. The CDR3 DNA reads TGTGCCACCAGTGACTCCGGGACAGGGGCCCTAGGTGAGCAGTTCTTC. It codes for CATSDSGTGALGEQFF.